The 26 T cell receptor beta chains below come from one sample, sequenced in a study of the immune and genomic landscape of osteosarcoma. Measured with immunoSEQ multiplex PCR; TCRdb has only the in-frame clones, and not every one. Among approximately 1,000 clones listed, about 71% were seen once. Sample: primary tumor tissue from soft tissue. These receptors all come from a man aged 25-45 years with osteosarcoma.

The chain couples TRBV11-2 to TRBJ2-1, with no clear D. V was shortened by 8 bases and J by 6 bases, with 11 bases between the two germline ends. Looked up from germline, CDR1 is SGHAT and CDR2 is FQNNGV. The CDR3 runs 12 residues. The CDR3 coding sequence is TGTGCCAGCCTAAAAGACCCCAATGAGCAGTTCTTC. Its translation is CASLKDPNEQFF.

The chain links TRBV2 to TRBJ2-3; weak D call: TRBD1 (5 bases). Germline V gene data show CDR1 as SNHLY and CDR2 as FYNNEI. This CDR3 has 14 amino acids. V was cut by 6 bases and J by 0 bases, with 10 bases left in between. The CDR3 region has the DNA TGTGCCAGCAGGGGGCTACTAAGCACAGATACGCAGTATTTT. Translated: CASRGLLSTDTQYF.

The chain employs TRBV30 and TRBJ1-3; D is uncertain. Germline V lookup: CDR1 GTSNPN, CDR2 SVGIG (reference sequence). The CDR3 sequence is 11 residues long. V was trimmed by 1 base and J by 6 bases, leaving 4 bases between them. In DNA form, the CDR3 reads TGTGCCTGGAGTGAAGAAAACACCATATATTTT. It is translated as CAWSEENTIYF.

The chain combines TRBV19 with TRBJ2-2; 9 bases are shared with TRBD1. The CDR3 has 17 amino acids. V was clipped by 3 bases and J by 3 bases; unmatched bases: 8. Germline CDR1 LNHDA, CDR2 SQIVND (reference sequence). The CDR3 is CASSIPRTGVHTGELFF. The CDR3 DNA reads TGTGCCAGTAGTATTCCGAGGACAGGGGTACACACCGGGGAGCTGTTTTTT. The full variable domain, in which reference TRBV19 and TRBJ2-2 provide the parts outside the CDR3, is DGGITQSPKYLFRKEGQNVTLSCEQNLNHDAMYWYRQDPGQGLRLIYYSQIVNDFQKGDIAEGYSVSREKKESFPLTVTSAQKNPTAFYLCASSIPRTGVHTGELFFGEGSRLTVL.

Note on this clone: Its ends do not fully match the called genes, so a read error is possible. The same CDR3 is also encoded by other DNA sequences in this sample. The chain links TRBV6-1 to TRBJ1-2, with D possibly being TRBD1 (5 bases). The CDR3 has 11 residues. Germline-derived CDR1 and CDR2 are MNHNS and SASEGT. The CDR3 spells CATQGPFDYTF. CDR3 DNA: TGTGCCACCCAGGGTCCTTTCGACTACACTTTC.

The chain employs TRBV11-2 and TRBJ2-3; D gene ambiguous. Deletions cut 4 bases from V and 5 bases from J, with 19 bases between. The CDR3 runs to 16 residues. Germline CDR1 reads SGHAT; CDR2 reads FQNNGV. The DNA of the CDR3 is TGTGCCAGCAGCTCCTCCTCCGACAAGTTAAGAGATACGCAGTATTTT. Protein sequence: CASSSSSDKLRDTQYF.

The chain is built from TRBV20-1 and TRBJ2-1, with 7 nucleotides matching TRBD2. The ends lost 7 bases at V and 7 bases at J; junction bases unmatched: 1. The CDR3 runs to 10 residues. Germline values: CDR1 DFQATT, CDR2 SNEGSKA (reference sequence). The CDR3 loop reads CSGSGNEQFF. The CDR3 DNA reads TGCAGTGGTAGCGGGAATGAGCAGTTCTTC.

The chain employs TRBV7-8 and TRBJ2-1; a possible D gene is TRBD2 (5 bases). CDR3 length equals 15 residues. V lost 1 base and J lost 11, with 18 bases in between. The V gene's germline CDR1 is SGHVS and CDR2 FQNEAQ. The DNA for the CDR3 is TGTGCCAGCAGCTTAGGGCTAGCCAGGCCGGAACAGCAGTTCTTC. It translates to CASSLGLARPEQQFF.

CDR3 protein: CASSLAMQGGDTEAFF. The CDR3 DNA reads as TGCGCCAGCAGCTTGGCCATGCAGGGAGGTGACACTGAAGCTTTCTTT. The chain recombines TRBV5-1 with TRBJ1-1; D might be TRBD1 (5 bases). Germline CDR1 and CDR2: SGHRS and YFSETQ. V was clipped by 0 bases and J by 3 bases, with 15 bases between them. The CDR3 consists of 16 residues.

V gene TRBV19 combines with J gene TRBJ1-4, with 8 bases matching TRBD1. Germline V gene data show CDR1 as LNHDA and CDR2 as SQIVND (reference sequence). Trimming cost V 9 bases and J 5 bases; bases outside gene matches: 11. The CDR3 sequence is 15 residues long. The CDR3 DNA follows: TGTGCCAGCAACTACCCAGGGGGCCTCAATGAAAAACTGTTTTTT. Translation: CASNYPGGLNEKLFF.

The rearrangement links TRBV5-1 to TRBJ1-4, with TRBD1 matching over 7 bases. The junction had 4 bases not matched to a gene; V was cut back by 4 bases and J by 4 bases. The germline V gene has CDR1 SGHRS and CDR2 YFSETQ. CDR3 length: 14 residues. The CDR3 coding sequence is TGCGCCAGCAGCCGGGACAGAAGTAATGAAAAACTGTTTTTT. Translation: CASSRDRSNEKLFF.

The gene calls are TRBV9 and TRBJ2-7; D is unresolved. The V gene's germline CDR1 is SGDLS and CDR2 YYNGEE. The CDR3 has 15 residues. V was cut by 0 bases and J by 2 bases, with 12 bases left in between. CDR3 region: CASSVASVSTYEQYF. In nucleotides, the CDR3 is TGTGCCAGCAGCGTAGCTTCGGTCTCCACCTACGAGCAGTACTTC.

The genes are TRBV5-1 and TRBJ1-1, with a weak D call TRBD1 (6 bases). Deletions cut 4 bases from V and 2 bases from J, with 12 bases between. Germline V gives CDR1 SGHRS, CDR2 YFSETQ. The CDR3 has 14 residues. The CDR3 region has the DNA TGCGCCAGCAGCGATCAACAGGGTAACACTGAAGCTTTCTTT. This gives the protein CASSDQQGNTEAFF.

This clone was seen only a few times. The chain combines TRBV7-8 with TRBJ2-7, with TRBD1 as a possible D gene (6 bases). Trimming took off 5 bases at V and 4 bases at J, with 18 bases between the two ends. CDR3 length: 15 amino acids. Germline assignment: CDR1 SGHVS and CDR2 FQNEAQ. This CDR3 is CASSPHQGPSYEQYF. The CDR3 DNA sequence: TGTGCCAGCAGCCCACACCAGGGGCCTTCGTACGAGCAGTACTTC. Full variable domain (rest looked up from reference TRBV7-8 and TRBJ2-7): GAGVSQSPRYKVAKRGQDVALRCDPISGHVSLFWYQQALGQGPEFLTYFQNEAQLDKSGLPSDRFFAERPEGSVSTLKIQRTQQEDSAVYLCASSPHQGPSYEQYFGPGTRLTVT.

This chain uses TRBV5-4 with TRBJ1-1, with TRBD1 matching over 8 bases. The J segment lost 0 bases and the V segment lost 2 bases, leaving 12 bases of the junction unmatched. Germline lookup yields CDR1 SGHNT and CDR2 YYREEE (reference sequence). CDR3 length: 18 residues. The CDR3 loop is CASSFRSGQGRVNTEAFF. CDR3 nucleotide sequence: TGTGCCAGCAGCTTTCGCAGCGGACAGGGTAGGGTGAACACTGAAGCTTTCTTT.

V usage is TRBV6-1 and J usage is TRBJ2-7, with 7 bases identical to TRBD1. The J segment lost 3 bases and the V segment lost 8 bases, leaving 10 bases of the junction unmatched. This CDR3 comprises 14 residues. Germline lookup yields CDR1 MNHNS and CDR2 SASEGT. The CDR3: CASGTETGSYEQYF. In DNA form, the CDR3 reads TGTGCCAGCGGAACAGAGACAGGGAGCTACGAGCAGTACTTC.

This clone was counted between two and nine times. The chain links TRBV28 to TRBJ1-1; D remains ambiguous. With 5 bases removed from V and 5 bases from J, the gap between germline ends came to 12 bases. The length of the CDR3 is 13 residues. From germline, CDR1 is MDHEN and CDR2 SYDVKM. CDR3 in DNA: TGTGCCAGCAGTGCCCACAGCGGAACTGAAGCTTTCTTT. Its translation: CASSAHSGTEAFF. Variable domain in full (rest from reference TRBV28 and TRBJ1-1): DVKVTQSSRYLVKRTGEKVFLECVQDMDHENMFWYRQDPGLGLRLIYFSYDVKMKEKGDIPEGYSVSREKKERFSLILESASTNQTSMYLCASSAHSGTEAFFGQGTRLTVV.

V is TRBV6-5 and J is TRBJ2-7; no firm D call. The germline gives CDR1 MNHEY, CDR2 SVGAGI. V was clipped by 8 bases and J by 0 bases, with 11 bases between them. The CDR3 is 13 residues long. In DNA, the CDR3 is TGTGCCAGCCGGCCGGAAAACTCCTACGAGCAGTACTTC. As protein: CASRPENSYEQYF.

The chain carries TRBV6-5 and TRBJ2-4, with D tentatively TRBD1 (5 bases). This CDR3 has 12 residues. Looked up from germline, CDR1 is MNHEY and CDR2 is SVGAGI. Trimming shortened V by 8 bases and J by 4 bases, and 9 bases separated the two germline ends. The chain's CDR3 is CASLAGKNIQYF. The CDR3 nucleotides read TGTGCCAGCTTGGCAGGGAAAAACATTCAGTACTTC.

The chain couples TRBV7-7 to TRBJ2-5, with a tentative D call TRBD2 (5 bases). The germline V gene has CDR1 SSHAT and CDR2 FNYEAQ (reference sequence). V was pared by 1 base and J by 4 bases, with 13 bases between. The CDR3 loop spans 15 amino acids. The CDR3 DNA follows: TGTGCCAGCAGCTTAGGGGCTAGCAATGCAGAGACCCAGTACTTC. Residues: CASSLGASNAETQYF.

The rearrangement links TRBV7-6 to TRBJ2-5; 7 bases fit TRBD1. Germline V gene sequence: CDR1 SGHVS, CDR2 FNYEAQ. CDR3 size: 15 residues. J lost 1 base, V lost 5 bases, and 7 bases had no gene match. The CDR3 protein is CASSPWTGAQETQYF. The CDR3 DNA follows: TGTGCCAGCAGCCCGTGGACAGGCGCCCAAGAGACCCAGTACTTC.

This clone was recorded a few times. The chain links TRBV10-1 to TRBJ2-7; D call uncertain. Germline V lookup: CDR1 WNHNN, CDR2 SYGVQD (reference sequence). V lost 3 bases to trimming and J lost 3 bases, with 6 bases between them. There are 12 residues in the CDR3. CDR3 nucleotides: TGCGCCAGCAGTGATGGCAACTACGAGCAGTACTTC. Encoded protein: CASSDGNYEQYF.

The chain joins TRBV28 to TRBJ1-2; 7 bases fit TRBD1. The junction had 3 bases not matched to a gene; V was cut back by 7 bases and J by 4 bases. CDR3 length: 12 amino acids. Germline CDR1 is MDHEN and CDR2 is SYDVKM. CDR3 amino acids: CASTDRTYGYTF. The DNA of the CDR3 is TGTGCCAGCACGGACAGGACCTATGGCTACACCTTC.

This chain uses TRBV5-4 with TRBJ2-6; D is unclear. This CDR3 spans 17 amino acids. Germline assignment: CDR1 SGHNT and CDR2 YYREEE (reference sequence). V was pared by 0 bases and J by 0 bases, with 10 bases between. The CDR3 protein is CASSLARLSSGANVLTF. In DNA form, the CDR3 reads TGTGCCAGCAGCTTGGCGAGGTTAAGCTCTGGGGCCAACGTCCTGACTTTC.

The rearrangement joins TRBV7-9 to TRBJ1-2; D might be TRBD1 (5 bases). Per germline, CDR1 SEHNR and CDR2 FQNEAQ (reference sequence). This CDR3 is built from 13 residues. V gave up 4 bases and J gave up 1 base, with 7 bases separating them. CDR3 DNA sequence: TGTGCCAGCAGCTCAGACAGTAACTATGGCTACACCTTC. Translated, it gives CASSSDSNYGYTF.

The rearrangement joins TRBV5-4 to TRBJ2-7; TRBD2 matches 10 bases. The germline CDR1 and CDR2 sequences are SGHNT and YYREEE (reference sequence). This CDR3 is built from 15 residues. The junction had 5 bases not matched to a gene; V was cut back by 0 bases and J by 5 bases. This chain's CDR3 is CASSLVAGGLNEQYF. CDR3 nucleotides: TGTGCCAGCAGCTTGGTAGCGGGGGGCCTCAACGAGCAGTACTTC.